This TCR beta chain was identified during a study of blood T cell repertoires in COVID-19. Trimming took off 0 bases at V and 0 bases at J, with 12 bases between the two ends. CDR1 and CDR2 (germline): LNHNV, YYDKDF (reference sequence). The CDR3 has 16 amino acids. Per the authors' pipeline: The authors estimated nucleated cell counts from reference gene primer amplification. The assay was immunoSEQ multiplex PCR, and TCRdb's table has in-frame clones only and misses some. V and J calls plus clone size are reproduced from that table; the DNA served to infer D and trimming. Among roughly 200,000 clones, 75% to 90% were seen once, and the ten largest hold 4.5% to 5.5%.

Sequencing was performed on PBMCs or T cells enriched from blood (not recorded which). This clonotype was obtained from a woman in her twenties or thirties who had been exposed to COVID-19. The J gene is TRBJ2-7, the V gene TRBV15, with D possibly TRBD2 on 5 matching bases. CDR3 loop: CATSRDLVGSSYEQYF. The CDR3 nucleotides are TGTGCCACCAGCAGAGACCTCGTGGGGAGCTCCTACGAGCAGTACTTC.